The present entry profiles one TCR beta chain with its context. Its specificity is not known. RNA transcripts gave rise to amplified TCR beta CDR3 regions. A set of HTBI primers served as the primers for a first-round RT-PCR of the TCR CDR3. TCRdb called the multiplex PCR reads again in MiXCR, with one record for every CDR3 protein. The sample holds 300,000 or so distinct CDR3 sequences, 15% to 20% seen once. Germline V CDR1 and CDR2: SGHRS, YFSETQ. Trimming cost V 2 bases and J 6 bases, with 16 bases left between them. This CDR3 has 15 residues. Fresh peripheral blood, around 10 ml of it, supplied the PBMCs. This specimen comes from a study of T cells in Graves' hyperthyroidism and ophthalmopathy. Study-wide findings and caveats: Researchers found most expanded thyroid clonotypes above 0.001 in blood as well.

Specimen: blood. The clonotype originates from a woman aged 60-75 years with Graves' ophthalmopathy. The genes are TRBV5-1 and TRBJ2-3; D might be TRBD2 (6 bases). CDR3 amino acids: CASSFASAGGDTQYF. The CDR3 DNA sequence: TGCGCCAGCAGCTTTGCCAGCGCAGGAGGGGATACGCAGTATTTT.